A single sample gave rise to the 4 T cell receptor beta chains below, sequenced in a study of cytomegalovirus exposure and HLA in healthy donors. It was with 60 Vbeta and 13 Jbeta primers that the PCR ran. Profiled with immunoSEQ multiplex PCR; TCRdb holds only in-frame clones, not every one. Of roughly 130,000 clones in the sample, about 82% are singletons; the top ten hold approximately 1.2%. The sequenced sample consisted of PBMCs. Receptor source: a boy between 5 and 17 years old in good health and CMV-seronegative.

This chain uses TRBV29-1 with TRBJ1-1, with a weak D call TRBD1 (6 bases). V was pared by 7 bases and J by 3 bases, with 12 bases between. The CDR3 length is 12 residues. CDR1 is SQVTM and CDR2 is ANQGSEA in the germline V gene. The CDR3 region has the DNA TGCAGCGGCCGGGACACATACACTGAAGCTTTCTTT. It specifies CSGRDTYTEAFF.

The chain has TRBV30 and TRBJ2-7; 9 bases line up with TRBD1. The CDR3 sequence is 13 residues long. From germline, CDR1 is GTSNPN and CDR2 SVGIG (reference sequence). Trimming at V came to 4 bases and at J to 6 bases, leaving 7 bases not matched to a gene. CDR3 amino acids: CAWTGQGNGEQYF. The CDR3 DNA follows: TGTGCCTGGACCGGACAGGGGAACGGCGAGCAGTACTTC.

The V call is TRBV27, the J call TRBJ2-7, with 9 nucleotides matching TRBD2. Germline lookup yields CDR1 MNHEY and CDR2 SMNVEV (reference sequence). V gave up 6 bases and J gave up 3 bases; unmatched junction bases: 9. The CDR3 spans 15 residues. This CDR3 reads CASRLGSGGFYEQYF. In DNA form, the CDR3 reads TGTGCCAGCAGACTGGGTAGCGGGGGCTTCTACGAGCAGTACTTC.

The V and J genes are TRBV5-1 and TRBJ2-7; either TRBD1 or TRBD2 may supply D (9 bases each). This CDR3 spans 20 amino acids. The V gene lost 4 bases and the J gene lost 2 bases, with 31 bases spanning the gap. Germline CDR1 and CDR2: SGHRS and YFSETQ. The CDR3 nucleotides read TGCGCCAGCAGCCTCGACAGGGGGATAAGCGGGAGGACCCCGACCTACGAGCAGTACTTC. Translation gives CASSLDRGISGRTPTYEQYF.